Listed below are T cell receptor beta chains from one sample, sequenced in a study of T cell changes during pregnancy in multiple sclerosis. The method was immunoSEQ multiplex PCR; TCRdb's version includes in-frame clones alone and lacks a portion of them. The data contain fewer than 35,000 clones, nearly 90% of them seen just once; the ten biggest clones take up 0.45% to 0.6%. The sample here was CD4+ T cells from peripheral blood mononuclear cells, taken in the third trimester of pregnancy. These TCRs come from a female donor in good health, enrolled as a control in a pregnancy study. The CDR3 runs from the conserved cysteine through the conserved F or W. Each record gives: clone size, J gene, D gene, V gene, CDR3 protein, CDR3 DNA. A D gene is named only where the DNA matches it firmly. Not all rows give a size; the values are once, few, many and, for expanded clones, a class.

size: .
J: TRBJ2-3
D: .
V: TRBV9
CDR3: CASSGPSADTQYF
DNA: TGTGCCAGCAGCGGCCCTAGTGCAGATACGCAGTATTTT

size: .
J: TRBJ1-5
D: .
V: TRBV6-6
CDR3: CASRKGGSNQPQHF
DNA: TGTGCCAGCCGGAAGGGAGGGAGCAATCAGCCCCAGCATTTT

size: .
J: TRBJ1-3
D: TRBD1
V: TRBV18
CDR3: CASSRSQDRASGNTIYF
DNA: TGTGCCAGCTCACGCTCCCAGGACAGGGCTTCTGGAAACACCATATATTTT

size: few
J: TRBJ1-1
D: TRBD1
V: TRBV18
CDR3: CASSLKQGRDTEAFF
DNA: TGTGCCAGCTCACTCAAACAGGGGCGGGACACTGAAGCTTTCTTT

size: .
J: TRBJ1-1
D: .
V: TRBV7-8
CDR3: CATQRGGSTEAFF
DNA: TGTGCCACCCAGCGAGGGGGTTCCACTGAAGCTTTCTTT

size: .
J: TRBJ2-5
D: TRBD2
V: TRBV10-2
CDR3: CASITRPSGYQETQYF
DNA: TGCGCCAGCATCACCAGACCTAGCGGCTACCAAGAGACCCAGTACTTC

size: .
J: TRBJ1-5
D: .
V: TRBV15
CDR3: CATSRDWAGQNQPQHF
DNA: TGTGCCACCAGCAGAGATTGGGCGGGCCAGAATCAGCCCCAGCATTTT

size: .
J: TRBJ1-2
D: .
V: TRBV14
CDR3: CASSQVTGWNYGYTF
DNA: TGTGCCAGCAGCCAAGTCACAGGTTGGAACTATGGCTACACCTTC

size: .
J: TRBJ1-1
D: TRBD1
V: TRBV9
CDR3: CASSVLQGGGTEAFF
DNA: TGTGCCAGCAGCGTTCTGCAGGGGGGAGGCACTGAAGCTTTCTTT

size: .
J: TRBJ1-4
D: .
V: TRBV2
CDR3: CASSLVGGFNEKLFF
DNA: TGTGCCAGCAGTCTTGTCGGGGGTTTCAATGAAAAACTGTTTTTT

size: .
J: TRBJ2-3
D: .
V: TRBV5-1
CDR3: CASSLSGGSVRNTQYF
DNA: TGCGCCAGCAGCTTGTCGGGTGGGAGTGTTAGAAATACGCAGTATTTT

size: .
J: TRBJ1-4
D: .
V: TRBV25-1
CDR3: CASSGQRSTNEKLFF
DNA: TGTGCCAGCAGTGGACAGCGATCAACTAATGAAAAACTGTTTTTT

size: .
J: TRBJ1-2
D: TRBD1
V: TRBV10-3
CDR3: CAISESIQDRGGGYTF
DNA: TGTGCCATCAGTGAGTCAATCCAGGACAGGGGTGGAGGCTACACCTTC

size: .
J: TRBJ1-2
D: TRBD1
V: TRBV6-5
CDR3: CASSYRAGGANYGYTF
DNA: TGTGCCAGCAGTTACAGGGCAGGGGGTGCTAACTATGGCTACACCTTC

size: .
J: TRBJ2-2
D: .
V: TRBV27
CDR3: CASTRAGRATGELFF
DNA: TGTGCCAGCACACGAGCAGGCAGGGCGACCGGGGAGCTGTTTTTT

size: few
J: TRBJ1-2
D: .
V: TRBV30
CDR3: CAWIEGGYGYTF
DNA: TGTGCCTGGATAGAGGGAGGCTATGGCTACACCTTC

size: once
J: TRBJ2-7
D: .
V: TRBV6-1
CDR3: CASSEGSTGKLYEQYF
DNA: TGTGCCAGCAGTGAAGGTAGTACAGGGAAGCTCTACGAGCAGTACTTC

size: .
J: TRBJ2-1
D: TRBD1
V: TRBV7-8
CDR3: CASSLWDRGDGEQFF
DNA: TGTGCCAGCAGCTTATGGGACAGGGGGGACGGTGAGCAGTTCTTC

size: .
J: TRBJ2-5
D: TRBD1
V: TRBV29-1
CDR3: CSVSGTGLETQYF
DNA: TGCAGCGTTTCCGGGACAGGGCTCGAGACCCAGTACTTC

size: .
J: TRBJ2-5
D: TRBD1
V: TRBV4-3
CDR3: CASSQRTGMRETQYF
DNA: TGCGCCAGCAGCCAACGGACAGGGATGAGGGAGACCCAGTACTTC

size: .
J: TRBJ1-4
D: .
V: TRBV27
CDR3: CASSFGQANEKLFF
DNA: TGTGCCAGCAGTTTTGGACAAGCTAATGAAAAACTGTTTTTT

size: .
J: TRBJ2-7
D: .
V: TRBV4-1
CDR3: CASSQEVYGGDWSSTEQYF
DNA: TGCGCCAGCAGCCAAGAAGTGTACGGTGGGGACTGGAGTTCTACCGAGCAGTACTTC